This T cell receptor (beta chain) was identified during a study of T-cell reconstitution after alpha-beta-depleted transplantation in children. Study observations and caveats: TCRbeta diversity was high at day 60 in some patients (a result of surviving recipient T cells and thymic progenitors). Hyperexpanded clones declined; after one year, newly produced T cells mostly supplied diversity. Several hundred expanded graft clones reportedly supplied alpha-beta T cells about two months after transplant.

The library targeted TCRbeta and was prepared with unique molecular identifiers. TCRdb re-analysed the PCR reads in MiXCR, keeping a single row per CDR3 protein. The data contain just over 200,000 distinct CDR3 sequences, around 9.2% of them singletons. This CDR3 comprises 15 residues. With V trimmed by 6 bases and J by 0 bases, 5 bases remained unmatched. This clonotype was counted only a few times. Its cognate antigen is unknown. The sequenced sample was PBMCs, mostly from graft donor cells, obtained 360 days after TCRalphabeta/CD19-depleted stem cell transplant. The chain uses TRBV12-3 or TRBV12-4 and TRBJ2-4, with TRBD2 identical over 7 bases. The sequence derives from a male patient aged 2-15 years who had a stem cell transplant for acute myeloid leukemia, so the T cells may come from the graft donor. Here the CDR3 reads CASRSLAEAKNIQYF. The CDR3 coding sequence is TGTGCCAGCAGGTCCCTAGCGGAAGCCAAAAACATTCAGTACTTC.